Shown below are 23 T cell receptor beta chains from a single sample sequenced in a study of technical replicates of blood from a handful of donors. Generated by immunoSEQ multiplex PCR, the TCRdb table keeps only in-frame clones and is missing some. The sample lists tens of thousands of clones, around 92% occurring once. The sample was T cells isolated from PBMCs. These receptor sequences come from a human donor in good health.

J is TRBJ1-5 and V is TRBV9, with no clear D. CDR3 length: 13 amino acids. CDR1 and CDR2 (germline): SGDLS, YYNGEE. Trimming removed 4 bases at V and 4 bases at J, with 9 bases between. CDR3 nucleotide sequence: TGTGCCAGCAGCCCGGGTTGGAATCAGCCCCAGCATTTT. It codes for CASSPGWNQPQHF.

There are a few counts of this clone. The J gene is TRBJ2-3, the V gene TRBV15; no definite D call. The CDR3 is 14 amino acids. Trimming took 2 bases from V and 3 from J, leaving 9 bases between them. Germline V gives CDR1 LNHNV, CDR2 YYDKDF (reference sequence). The DNA of the CDR3 is TGTGCCACCAGCAGAACGGCGGAGACAGATACGCAGTATTTT. Translated, it gives CATSRTAETDTQYF.

V gene TRBV30 combines with J gene TRBJ2-7; no reliable D call. V lost 2 bases, J lost 4 bases, and 6 bases lay in between. Germline V gene lookup returns CDR1 GTSNPN and CDR2 SVGIG (reference sequence). This CDR3 has 11 residues. The CDR3 region has the DNA TGTGCCTGGAGTATGAGGTACGAGCAGTACTTC. Its translation: CAWSMRYEQYF.

J is TRBJ1-5 and V is TRBV28; D ambiguous. From germline, CDR1 is MDHEN and CDR2 SYDVKM. The ends were cut back, 6 bases at V and 1 base at J, with 10 bases in the middle. The CDR3 runs to 14 residues. The CDR3: CASRYEVSNQPQHF. The DNA of the CDR3 is TGTGCCAGCAGATACGAGGTGAGCAATCAGCCCCAGCATTTT. Variable domain in full (rest from reference TRBV28 and TRBJ1-5): DVKVTQSSRYLVKRTGEKVFLECVQDMDHENMFWYRQDPGLGLRLIYFSYDVKMKEKGDIPEGYSVSREKKERFSLILESASTNQTSMYLCASRYEVSNQPQHFGDGTRLSIL.

This chain links TRBV5-6 with TRBJ2-1; TRBD2 matches at 9 bases. The germline gives CDR1 SGHDT, CDR2 YYEEEE. Trimming removed 7 bases from V and 2 bases from J; junction bases left unmatched: 4. The CDR3 spans 14 residues. The CDR3 is CASGRTSAYNEQFF. In DNA form, the CDR3 reads TGTGCCAGCGGGAGGACTAGCGCCTACAATGAGCAGTTCTTC.

The genes are TRBV25-1 and TRBJ1-5; no clear D. Germline CDR1 reads MGHDK; CDR2 reads SYGVNS. The CDR3 has 17 residues. V was cut by 0 bases and J by 0 bases, with 12 bases left in between. The CDR3 here is CASSEYTSRSSNQPQHF. For the CDR3, the DNA is TGTGCCAGCAGTGAATATACGTCAAGGAGTAGCAATCAGCCCCAGCATTTT.

This chain uses TRBV5-1 with TRBJ1-1; 11 bases are a match to TRBD1. V lost 4 bases, J lost 5 bases, and 13 bases stayed unmatched. The CDR3 totals 17 residues. The germline gives CDR1 SGHRS, CDR2 YFSETQ. The CDR3 loop reads CASSLGQGARLGTEAFF. The CDR3 bases are TGCGCCAGCAGCCTCGGACAGGGGGCGAGGTTAGGGACTGAAGCTTTCTTT.

CDR3 bases: TGTGCCAGCAGCGATAGAGAGAGCTCCTACAATGAGCAGTTCTTC. As protein: CASSDRESSYNEQFF. The chain combines TRBV2 with TRBJ2-1; no definite D call. The V gene's germline CDR1 is SNHLY and CDR2 FYNNEI. The CDR3 runs to 15 residues. Trimming stripped 6 bases from V and 0 bases from J, with 12 bases between.

The CDR3 DNA reads as TGTGCCAGCAGCTTGGTTACGACAGGCCAGCATACGCAGTATTTT. Protein: CASSLVTTGQHTQYF. This chain joins TRBV7-2 and TRBJ2-3, with D perhaps TRBD1 (6 bases). CDR1 and CDR2 from the germline V gene are SGHTA and FQGNSA. The CDR3 is 15 residues long. Trimming pared 3 bases from V and 7 bases from J, leaving 17 bases between.

The J gene is TRBJ2-1, the V gene TRBV28; a possible D gene is TRBD2 (5 bases). The germline CDR1 and CDR2 sequences are MDHEN and SYDVKM. CDR3 size: 16 residues. V was trimmed by 6 bases and J by 5 bases, leaving 20 bases between them. CDR3 nucleotide sequence: TGTGCCAGCAGGCCTACCCCTAGCCGGTTAGACAATGAGCAGTTCTTC. Residues: CASRPTPSRLDNEQFF.

This clone was recorded once. The CDR3 spells CASSRGQTNSPLHF. CDR3 in DNA: TGTGCCAGCAGCCGGGGACAGACTAATTCACCCCTCCACTTT. J is TRBJ1-6 and V is TRBV5-4, with 7 positions matching TRBD1. In germline, CDR1 is SGHNT, CDR2 YYREEE (reference sequence). J gave up 6 bases and V 4 bases, and 4 bases lay outside the gene matches. This CDR3 has 14 residues.

This chain connects TRBV4-1 to TRBJ2-7, with D perhaps TRBD2 (5 bases). Germline CDR1 MGHRA, CDR2 YSYEKL. The CDR3 length is 15 residues. V was pared by 5 bases and J by 0 bases, with 14 bases between. The CDR3 DNA sequence: TGCGCCAGCAGCTCCGACCCGGGAAGCTCCTACGAGCAGTACTTC. Its translation: CASSSDPGSSYEQYF.

V usage is TRBV27 and J usage is TRBJ1-6; weak D call: TRBD1 (6 bases). V dropped 9 bases and J dropped 13 bases, with 22 bases sitting between them. Germline CDR1 MNHEY, CDR2 SMNVEV (reference sequence). The CDR3 contains 14 residues. The CDR3 nucleotides read TGTGCCAGAAAAGACAGGCAGGAGAGCTCGCCCCTCCACTTT. Its translation is CARKDRQESSPLHF.

CDR3 in amino acids: CASSLARGLAGNSYEQYF. The CDR3 DNA sequence: TGTGCCAGCAGCTTAGCTCGCGGACTAGCGGGAAACTCCTACGAGCAGTACTTC. V gene TRBV11-1 combines with J gene TRBJ2-7; 12 nucleotides match TRBD2. This CDR3 region has 18 residues. With 0 bases clipped from V and 0 bases from J, the junction kept 6 bases outside the gene matches. CDR1 SGHAT and CDR2 FQDESV come from the germline V gene (reference sequence).

The V and J genes are TRBV5-1 and TRBJ2-3, with D hard to call. Trimming stripped 3 bases from V and 3 bases from J, with 17 bases between. CDR1 and CDR2 (germline): SGHRS, YFSETQ. CDR3 length: 16 amino acids. CDR3 region: CASSSTYEAETDTQYF. The CDR3 DNA follows: TGCGCCAGCAGCTCCACGTATGAGGCGGAGACAGATACGCAGTATTTT.

The chain links TRBV30 to TRBJ1-2, with 7 bases identical to TRBD1. Germline CDR1 and CDR2: GTSNPN and SVGIG (reference sequence). The CDR3 consists of 13 residues. Germline trimming cut 1 base from V and 8 bases from J; bases unmatched to any gene: 7. In DNA form, the CDR3 reads TGTGCCTGGAGTGAGGACAGGTTTTTAGGCTACACCTTC. Translated, it gives CAWSEDRFLGYTF.

The rearrangement links TRBV4-1 to TRBJ2-1; the D gene is possibly TRBD2 (6 bases). In germline, CDR1 is MGHRA, CDR2 YSYEKL. The CDR3 extends over 13 amino acids. V lost 0 bases and J 8 bases, leaving 8 bases between the germline ends. In DNA form, the CDR3 reads TGCGCCAGCAGCCAAGAGGAGGGTTATGAGCAGTTCTTC. Protein sequence: CASSQEEGYEQFF.

The gene calls are TRBV7-7 and TRBJ2-1; the D gene is possibly TRBD2 (6 bases). CDR1 and CDR2 from the germline V gene are SSHAT and FNYEAQ (reference sequence). The CDR3 length is 13 residues. Trimming cost V 5 bases and J 4 bases, with 9 bases left between them. The CDR3 sequence: CASSRGLYNEQFF. CDR3 sequence (DNA): TGTGCCAGCAGCCGGGGACTTTACAATGAGCAGTTCTTC.

This sequence joins TRBV5-1 and TRBJ2-6; D is undetermined. The germline gives CDR1 SGHRS, CDR2 YFSETQ. The CDR3 covers 13 residues. The ends were cut back, 2 bases at V and 4 bases at J, with 4 bases in the middle. CDR3 sequence: CASSFRGANVLTF. CDR3 coding DNA: TGCGCCAGCAGCTTTAGAGGGGCCAACGTCCTGACTTTC.

This chain uses TRBV19 with TRBJ1-2; 9 bases are a match to TRBD1. The CDR3 is made up of 15 amino acids. J was trimmed by 7 bases and V by 5 bases; bases with no gene match: 11. Germline V gives CDR1 LNHDA, CDR2 SQIVND (reference sequence). CDR3 sequence (DNA): TGTGCCAGTAGTTCTACCGCCGGGACAGGGTCTGGCTACACCTTC. Its protein product is CASSSTAGTGSGYTF.

V gene TRBV5-4 combines with J gene TRBJ1-2; TRBD1 aligns across 7 bases. CDR3 size: 15 residues. Trimming cost V 5 bases and J 5 bases; bases outside gene matches: 12. Germline V lookup: CDR1 SGHNT, CDR2 YYREEE (reference sequence). The CDR3: CASRPQGPTPYGYTF. DNA for the CDR3: TGTGCCAGCAGACCACAGGGGCCGACTCCGTATGGCTACACCTTC.

V and J are TRBV6-5 and TRBJ1-1, with 7 bases identical to TRBD1. The CDR3 contains 16 residues. The trim removed 4 bases at V and 10 bases at J, leaving 18 bases unmatched. Germline CDR1 is MNHEY and CDR2 is SVGAGI. The CDR3 loop reads CASSSRQGRPSPGAFF. The CDR3 nucleotides read TGTGCCAGCAGTTCCCGACAGGGAAGGCCCTCACCCGGAGCTTTCTTT.

The chain has TRBV7-8 and TRBJ1-1; D is ambiguous. V was clipped by 1 base and J by 1 base, with 10 bases between them. The CDR3 runs to 15 residues. The V gene's germline CDR1 is SGHVS and CDR2 FQNEAQ. The CDR3 sequence is CASSLVALKNTEAFF. CDR3 DNA: TGTGCCAGCAGCTTAGTTGCCCTAAAGAACACTGAAGCTTTCTTT.